This T cell receptor (beta chain) was profiled in a study of T cell repertoires in cytomegalovirus infection. As for the study in general: CMV epitopes used comprised recently identified HLA-C-restricted ones and well-studied HLA-B-restricted ones. Matching HLA type, along with CMV infection, was indicated by public TCR beta signatures.

This clonotype was recorded a few times. Its matching antigen is unknown. The CDR3 loop spans 14 amino acids. Germline CDR1 and CDR2: SGHAT and FQNNGV. Trimming removed 1 base from V and 7 bases from J, with 13 bases in between. Via MiXCR, TCRdb re-called the reads, giving one row per CDR3 protein. The table includes roughly 800,000 distinct CDR3 sequences, 29% detected once. Whole-study findings and limits: There were HLA-C-restricted CMV-specific TCR beta clonotypes dominating the ex vivo response. Carriers of CMV plus the relevant HLA were identified by cumulative public TCR beta family frequency.

The TCR sequence derives from a human donor in good health (CMV status not recorded). Some clones in this sample may be carry-over from other donors' samples. The chain uses TRBV11-2 and TRBJ2-5; unclear D gene. The sample was cultured CD8+ T cells from PBMCs, taken from culture after CMV antigen stimulation. CDR3 region: CASSLGPGPPTQYF. The CDR3 region has the DNA TGTGCCAGCAGCTTAGGCCCCGGGCCCCCGACCCAGTACTTC.